This TCR beta chain was recorded in a study of long-term antiretroviral therapy in people with HIV. As for this clone: Its antigen is undetermined.

V lost 4 bases to trimming and J lost 3 bases; unmatched junction nucleotides: 9. Germline CDR1 and CDR2: MNHEY and SVGAGI. The CDR3 spans 16 residues. Study-wide points: Comparison with controls showed narrower CDR3 length ranges in HIV repertoires.

An immunoSEQ assay, version v3.0, was performed at survey level. TCRdb's table, derived via immunoSEQ multiplex PCR, lists solely in-frame clones and lacks some. The repertoire holds about 25,000 clones, with approximately 86% as singletons. The TCR was taken from a man over 45 with HIV. The chain links TRBV6-5 to TRBJ2-3, with TRBD1 matching over 8 bases. This specimen consisted of unsorted PBMCs, obtained 1.2 years after starting antiretroviral therapy. CDR3 DNA sequence: TGTGCCAGCAGTTCCTCCAGGGGGCAGGGTACAGATACGCAGTATTTT. Its protein is CASSSSRGQGTDTQYF.